A single sample gave rise to the 24 T cell receptor beta chains below, sequenced in a study of shared clonotypes between healthy human individuals. The naive CD8 subset, CD45RO-negative cells positively selected for CCR7, excluded terminally differentiated effector memory CD45RA+ cells. Only in-frame clones appear in the TCRdb table, and some are missing; sequencing was by immunoSEQ multiplex PCR. The sample lists about 2.2 million clones; approximately 94% were seen once. The specimen was naive CD8+ T cells from PBMCs. The receptors stem from a man aged 18 to 29 in good health. Some clones in this sample may be carry-over from other donors' samples.

The chain uses TRBV5-1 and TRBJ2-1, with 9 positions matching TRBD1. The V gene end was trimmed by 4 bases and the J gene end by 14 bases; junction bases not matched to a gene: 10. Germline CDR1 and CDR2: SGHRS and YFSETQ. This CDR3 has 13 amino acids. The CDR3 region has the DNA TGCGCCAGCAGCACGGGGACAGGGAAAGAAAAGTTCTTC. Translated, it gives CASSTGTGKEKFF.

The chain recombines TRBV10-3 with TRBJ1-5, with D possibly TRBD1 on 5 matching bases. The germline gives CDR1 ENHRY, CDR2 SYGVKD. The CDR3 totals 16 residues. V lost 0 bases to trimming and J lost 7 bases, with 16 bases between them. The DNA of the CDR3 is TGTGCCATCAGTGAGTCGAAAGGGGCGCAGTCCCAGCCCCAGCATTTT. This encodes CAISESKGAQSQPQHF.

The gene calls are TRBV9 and TRBJ2-2; D may be TRBD2 (6 bases). V was trimmed by 0 bases and J by 4 bases, leaving 10 bases between them. The CDR3 spans 15 residues. From germline, CDR1 is SGDLS and CDR2 YYNGEE. The DNA of the CDR3 is TGTGCCAGCAGCGTAGATTCTAGCGTCACCGGGGAGCTGTTTTTT. This codes for CASSVDSSVTGELFF.

This chain connects TRBV7-7 to TRBJ2-7; D assignment may be TRBD1 or TRBD2 (6 bases each). Germline CDR1 is SSHAT and CDR2 is FNYEAQ (reference sequence). With 1 base removed from V and 3 bases from J, the gap between germline ends came to 13 bases. CDR3 length: 15 amino acids. This CDR3 is CASSLEWGAGYEQYF. The CDR3 region has the DNA TGTGCCAGCAGCTTAGAGTGGGGGGCTGGCTACGAGCAGTACTTC.

This rearrangement joins TRBV11-2 to TRBJ2-5; 7 bases are a match to TRBD2. The ends lost 5 bases at V and 2 bases at J; junction bases unmatched: 5. CDR1 and CDR2 (germline): SGHAT, FQNNGV. This CDR3 region has 14 residues. CDR3 residues: CASSGRDGQETQYF. The CDR3 DNA reads as TGTGCCAGCAGCGGGAGGGACGGTCAAGAGACCCAGTACTTC.

The chain is built from TRBV7-2 and TRBJ2-2; D tentatively fits TRBD1 or TRBD2 (5 bases each). The V gene's germline CDR1 is SGHTA and CDR2 FQGNSA. The CDR3 totals 14 residues. Trimming took 8 bases from V and 3 from J, leaving 13 bases between them. CDR3 sequence: CASQNEGHTGELFF. The CDR3 DNA is TGTGCCAGCCAGAACGAGGGACACACCGGGGAGCTGTTTTTT. Full variable domain (rest looked up from reference TRBV7-2 and TRBJ2-2): GAGVSQSPSNKVTEKGKDVELRCDPISGHTALYWYRQSLGQGLEFLIYFQGNSAPDKSGLPSDRFSAERTGGSVSTLTIQRTQQEDSAVYLCASQNEGHTGELFFGEGSRLTVL.

The chain recombines TRBV7-9 with TRBJ1-3, with 7 bases fitting TRBD1. The germline CDR1 and CDR2 sequences are SEHNR and FQNEAQ (reference sequence). Losses at the gene ends were 0 bases for V and 2 bases for J; bases not matched to a gene: 4. The CDR3 has 16 residues. The CDR3 region is CASSLARGIAGNTIYF. CDR3 in DNA: TGTGCCAGCAGCTTAGCCAGGGGGATCGCTGGAAACACCATATATTTT.

This sequence joins TRBV4-2 and TRBJ2-3, with 9 nucleotides matching TRBD2. The ends lost 0 bases at V and 0 bases at J; junction bases unmatched: 1. Germline CDR1 reads LGHNA; CDR2 reads YNFKEQ. The CDR3 length is 16 residues. The CDR3, as DNA: TGTGCCAGCAGCCAAGATCTAGCGGGAAGCACAGATACGCAGTATTTT. This sequence encodes CASSQDLAGSTDTQYF.

This sequence joins TRBV6-5 and TRBJ1-5; 7 nucleotides line up with TRBD1. Germline CDR1 reads MNHEY; CDR2 reads SVGAGI. V trimming: 5 bases; J trimming: 1 base; junction bases outside the gene matches: 5. The CDR3 is 15 amino acids. This chain's CDR3 is CASSGQGGSNQPQHF. DNA for the CDR3: TGTGCCAGCAGTGGCCAGGGGGGGAGCAATCAGCCCCAGCATTTT.

This chain links TRBV10-2 with TRBJ2-1; unclear D gene. CDR1 is WSHSY and CDR2 is SAAADI in the germline V gene. V gave up 1 base and J gave up 12 bases, with 13 bases separating them. This CDR3 is built from 13 residues. The CDR3 DNA reads TGCGCCAGCAGTGAGTTTGGCAGGCAAGCGCAGTTCTTC. Its protein product is CASSEFGRQAQFF.

The gene calls are TRBV7-9 and TRBJ2-2; D unclear. Germline loops: CDR1 SEHNR, CDR2 FQNEAQ (reference sequence). This CDR3 contains 13 residues. The V and J ends lost 5 bases and 7 bases respectively, with 11 bases between them. The CDR3 DNA sequence: TGTGCCAGCAGCACCGACCCCTTCGGGGAGCTGTTTTTT. Amino acids: CASSTDPFGELFF.

This CDR3 is CASSPTSDYEQYF. As DNA, the CDR3 is TGCGCCAGCAGCCCCACTAGCGACTACGAGCAGTACTTC. This chain connects TRBV10-1 to TRBJ2-7; 7 bases align to TRBD2. The CDR3 extends over 13 amino acids. Trimming at V came to 6 bases and at J to 3 bases, leaving 5 bases not matched to a gene. Germline V gives CDR1 WNHNN, CDR2 SYGVQD (reference sequence).

The V call is TRBV9, the J call TRBJ1-4; D is uncertain. V gave up 7 bases and J gave up 7 bases, with 11 bases separating them. CDR3 length: 12 amino acids. Germline V gene sequence: CDR1 SGDLS, CDR2 YYNGEE. The DNA for the CDR3 is TGTGCCAGCCAAAAGACGGGTGAAAAACTGTTTTTT. This sequence encodes CASQKTGEKLFF.

This clone showed up just once. This chain joins TRBV7-8 and TRBJ1-1, with 9 bases matching TRBD1. Germline V gives CDR1 SGHVS, CDR2 FQNEAQ. V shed 7 bases, J shed 0 bases, and the junction held 3 bases outside the gene matches. The CDR3 is 14 amino acids. As DNA, the CDR3 is TGTGCCAGCACACAGGGGGCGATGAACACTGAAGCTTTCTTT. Translated, it gives CASTQGAMNTEAFF. Full variable domain (remainder filled in from reference TRBV7-8 and TRBJ1-1): GAGVSQSPRYKVAKRGQDVALRCDPISGHVSLFWYQQALGQGPEFLTYFQNEAQLDKSGLPSDRFFAERPEGSVSTLKIQRTQQEDSAVYLCASTQGAMNTEAFFGQGTRLTVV.

V is TRBV27 and J is TRBJ2-7; a weak D match, TRBD2 (6 bases). Trimming removed 4 bases from V and 4 bases from J, with 20 bases in between. Germline values: CDR1 MNHEY, CDR2 SMNVEV (reference sequence). This CDR3 is 16 amino acids long. The CDR3 nucleotides are TGTGCCAGCAGTTACCAACCGGGGGTGATCGTATACGAGCAGTACTTC. As protein: CASSYQPGVIVYEQYF.

This clone showed up just a few times. The gene calls are TRBV4-1 and TRBJ1-1; tentative D call: TRBD1 (5 bases). The germline V gene has CDR1 MGHRA and CDR2 YSYEKL. V lost 11 bases and J lost 0, with 13 bases in between. The CDR3 sequence is 13 residues long. This CDR3 is CASKGHLNTEAFF. For the CDR3, the DNA is TGCGCCTCCAAGGGGCATCTGAACACTGAAGCTTTCTTT.

V usage is TRBV7-6 and J usage is TRBJ2-5; D is undetermined. The CDR3 extends over 15 amino acids. Trimming took off 3 bases at V and 4 bases at J, with 15 bases between the two ends. Germline assignment: CDR1 SGHVS and CDR2 FNYEAQ. The CDR3 DNA reads TGTGCCAGCAGCTTCCTACAGCTCCCAGGAGAGACCCAGTACTTC. Translated, it gives CASSFLQLPGETQYF.

This chain uses TRBV7-9 with TRBJ1-1, with D hard to call. This CDR3 has 15 amino acids. Germline V gives CDR1 SEHNR, CDR2 FQNEAQ (reference sequence). Trimming shortened V by 5 bases and J by 1 base, and 14 bases separated the two germline ends. The CDR3 sequence: CASSPPYPTNTEAFF. The CDR3 nucleotides are TGTGCCAGCAGCCCCCCCTACCCGACGAACACTGAAGCTTTCTTT.

This clone appeared a single time. This sequence joins TRBV6-5 and TRBJ2-7; tentatively, D is TRBD2 (5 bases). The V end lost 4 bases, the J end lost 4 bases, and 14 bases lay between the germline ends. This CDR3 comprises 14 residues. CDR1 MNHEY and CDR2 SVGAGI come from the germline V gene. The DNA of the CDR3 is TGTGCCAGCAGTTTCTCCCGGACTGGGTACGAGCAGTACTTC. It encodes CASSFSRTGYEQYF.

This clone was observed a single time. The V call is TRBV27, the J call TRBJ2-1, with D unresolved. Trimming shortened V by 2 bases and J by 8 bases, and 16 bases separated the two germline ends. The CDR3 loop spans 15 amino acids. Per germline, CDR1 MNHEY and CDR2 SMNVEV (reference sequence). CDR3 nucleotides: TGTGCCAGCAGTTTAGAGACCCCTTACCGGGATGAGCAGTTCTTC. Translation: CASSLETPYRDEQFF.

The chain has TRBV6-6 and TRBJ2-2, with D unclear. The length of the CDR3 is 15 residues. Between the trimmed V and J ends, which lost 0 bases and 5 bases, there was a span of 10 bases. Per the germline V gene, CDR1 is MNHNY and CDR2 is SVGAGI (reference sequence). The CDR3 loop reads CASSYSNEGTGELFF. CDR3 in DNA: TGTGCCAGCAGTTACTCAAACGAAGGAACCGGGGAGCTGTTTTTT.

The CDR3 sequence: CAWRDWTVTYNTEAFF. CDR3 bases: TGTGCCTGGAGAGATTGGACAGTTACTTATAACACTGAAGCTTTCTTT. The gene calls are TRBV30 and TRBJ1-1, with a tentative D call TRBD1 (6 bases). Germline CDR1 GTSNPN, CDR2 SVGIG (reference sequence). This CDR3 spans 16 amino acids. Trimming removed 3 bases from V and 2 bases from J, with 19 bases in between. Complete variable domain (other parts from reference TRBV30 and TRBJ1-1): SQTIHQWPATLVQPVGSPLSLECTVEGTSNPNLYWYRQAAGRGLQLLFYSVGIGQISSEVPQNLSASRPQDRQFILSSKKLLLSDSGFYLCAWRDWTVTYNTEAFFGQGTRLTVV.

The V gene is TRBV13, the J gene TRBJ2-3; a possible D gene is TRBD1 (6 bases). Trimming cost V 3 bases and J 5 bases, with 18 bases left between them. Germline V gene lookup returns CDR1 PRHDT and CDR2 FYEKMQ (reference sequence). The CDR3 totals 16 residues. CDR3 loop: CASSFSLVGAGDTQYF. CDR3 nucleotide sequence: TGTGCCAGCAGCTTCAGTCTGGTGGGGGCCGGAGATACGCAGTATTTT.

The gene calls are TRBV11-2 and TRBJ2-1; 13 positions match TRBD2. The CDR3 has 16 amino acids. Germline V gene data show CDR1 as SGHAT and CDR2 as FQNNGV. Germline trimming cut 5 bases from V and 9 bases from J; bases unmatched to any gene: 10. This CDR3 reads CASSPRLAGGLGEQFF. DNA of the CDR3: TGTGCCAGCAGCCCTCGACTAGCGGGAGGTTTGGGTGAGCAGTTCTTC.